This T cell receptor (beta chain) stems from a study of T cell changes during pregnancy in multiple sclerosis. Sequencing was performed with immunoSEQ multiplex PCR; in TCRdb, only in-frame clones are kept and a portion is missing. Of 30,000 to 45,000 clones in the sample, around 92% were seen once. Germline CDR1 and CDR2: SGHVS and FNYEAQ. There are 18 residues in the CDR3. V lost 5 bases to trimming and J lost 5 bases; unmatched junction nucleotides: 15. The chain uses TRBV7-6 and TRBJ2-1; TRBD2 aligns across 10 bases. This TCR derives from a female donor with multiple sclerosis, enrolled in a pregnancy study. The material sequenced was CD8+ T cells from peripheral blood mononuclear cells, taken in the second trimester of pregnancy. The CDR3: CASSRRPSGRSFHNEQFF. The CDR3 coding sequence is TGTGCCAGCAGCCGGCGGCCTAGCGGGAGATCCTTTCACAATGAGCAGTTCTTC.